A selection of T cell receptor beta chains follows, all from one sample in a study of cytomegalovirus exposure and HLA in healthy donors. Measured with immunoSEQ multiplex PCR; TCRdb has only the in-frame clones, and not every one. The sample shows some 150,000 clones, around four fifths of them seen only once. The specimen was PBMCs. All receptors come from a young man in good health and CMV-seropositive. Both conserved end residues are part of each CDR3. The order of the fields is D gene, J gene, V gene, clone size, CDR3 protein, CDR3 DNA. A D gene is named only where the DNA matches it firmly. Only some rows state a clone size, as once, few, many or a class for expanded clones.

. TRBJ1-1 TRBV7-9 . CASSLGQTMNTEAFF TGTGCCAGCAGCTTAGGACAGACCATGAACACTGAAGCTTTCTTT
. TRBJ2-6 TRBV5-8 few CASREGTLSGANVLTF TGTGCCAGCAGGGAGGGGACTTTGTCTGGGGCCAACGTCCTGACTTTC
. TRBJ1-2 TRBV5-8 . CASSLAVAPDSNYGYTF TGTGCCAGCAGCTTGGCCGTAGCTCCCGATTCGAACTATGGCTACACCTTC
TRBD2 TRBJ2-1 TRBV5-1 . CASSLTSGPISSYNEQFF TGCGCCAGCAGCTTGACTAGCGGTCCTATCAGCTCCTACAATGAGCAGTTCTTC
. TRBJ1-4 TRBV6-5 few CASRQLGRGEKLFF TGTGCCAGCAGGCAGCTAGGGAGGGGTGAAAAACTGTTTTTT
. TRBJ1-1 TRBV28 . CASSLSTEGTEAFF TGTGCCAGCAGTTTATCCACCGAGGGCACTGAAGCTTTCTTT
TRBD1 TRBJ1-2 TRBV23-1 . CASSQSPRGYGYTF TGCGCCAGCAGTCAATCTCCCAGGGGGTATGGCTACACCTTC
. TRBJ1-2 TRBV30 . CAWIWTRTAVYGYTF TGTGCCTGGATCTGGACCCGGACAGCAGTCTATGGCTACACCTTC
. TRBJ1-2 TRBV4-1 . CASSQERITNYGYTF TGCGCCAGCAGCCAAGAGAGGATTACTAACTATGGCTACACCTTC
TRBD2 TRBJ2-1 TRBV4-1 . CASSQEHSGGGSYNEQFF TGCGCCAGCAGCCAAGAACACTCTGGCGGGGGCTCCTACAATGAGCAGTTCTTC
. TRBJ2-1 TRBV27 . CASSFEAYNEQFF TGTGCCAGCAGTTTTGAGGCGTACAATGAGCAGTTCTTC
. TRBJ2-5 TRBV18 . CASSPPGGLETQYF TGTGCCAGCTCACCACCCGGGGGGCTTGAGACCCAGTACTTC
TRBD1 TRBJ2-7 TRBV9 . CASSGRDRVLHEQYF TGTGCCAGCAGCGGCCGGGACAGGGTGCTACACGAGCAGTACTTC
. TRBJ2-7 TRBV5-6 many CASSLDPTKEQYF TGTGCCAGCAGCTTGGATCCGACAAAGGAGCAGTACTTC
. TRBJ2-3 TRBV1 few CTSSQGTSGGATDTQYF TGCACCAGCAGCCAAGGGACTAGCGGGGGGGCTACAGATACGCAGTATTTT
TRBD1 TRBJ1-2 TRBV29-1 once CSAGTGDRGYTF TGCAGCGCCGGGACAGGGGATAGGGGCTACACCTTC